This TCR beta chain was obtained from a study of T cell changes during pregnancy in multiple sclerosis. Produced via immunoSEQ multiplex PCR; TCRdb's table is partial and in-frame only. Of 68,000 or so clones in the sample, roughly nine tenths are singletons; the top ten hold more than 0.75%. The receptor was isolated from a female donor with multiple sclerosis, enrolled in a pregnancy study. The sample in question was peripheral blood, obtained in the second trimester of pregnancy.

CDR3 region: CASSEDSSLETQYF. CDR3 nucleotide sequence: TGTGCCAGCAGTGAGGACAGTTCGCTAGAGACCCAGTACTTC. This sequence joins TRBV6-1 and TRBJ2-5, with a weak D call TRBD1 (6 bases). The CDR3 length is 14 residues. Trimming shortened V by 3 bases and J by 4 bases, and 12 bases separated the two germline ends. Per germline, CDR1 MNHNS and CDR2 SASEGT.